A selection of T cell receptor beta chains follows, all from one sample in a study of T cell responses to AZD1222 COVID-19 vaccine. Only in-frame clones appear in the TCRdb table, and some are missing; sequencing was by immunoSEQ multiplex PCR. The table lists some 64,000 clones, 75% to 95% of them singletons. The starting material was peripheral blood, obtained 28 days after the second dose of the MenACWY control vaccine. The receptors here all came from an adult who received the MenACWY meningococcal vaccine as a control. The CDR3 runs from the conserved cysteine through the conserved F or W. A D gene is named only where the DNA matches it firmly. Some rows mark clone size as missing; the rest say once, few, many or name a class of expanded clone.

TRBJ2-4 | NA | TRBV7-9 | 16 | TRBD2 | TGTGCCAGCAGTTCGCTAGCGGGAGGGGCCAAAAACATTCAGTACTTC | CASSSLAGGAKNIQYF
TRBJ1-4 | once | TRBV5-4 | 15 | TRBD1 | TGTGCCAGCAGCCAAAAAACCGGGACAGGTGAAAAACTGTTTTTT | CASSQKTGTGEKLFF
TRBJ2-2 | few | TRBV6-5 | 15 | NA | TGTGCCAGCAGTTACGAAACAGGGCGCCCCGGGGAGCTGTTTTTT | CASSYETGRPGELFF
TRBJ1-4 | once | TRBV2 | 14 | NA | TGTGCCAGCAGTGAGACGGAGGGGGGTGAAAAACTGTTTTTT | CASSETEGGEKLFF
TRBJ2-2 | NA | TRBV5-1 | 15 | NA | TGCGCCAGCAGCTCGAGCGGAACGAACACCGGGGAGCTGTTTTTT | CASSSSGTNTGELFF
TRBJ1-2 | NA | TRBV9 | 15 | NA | TGTGCCAGCAGCGCTAGCTCAGTGGGGATCGATGGCTACACCTTC | CASSASSVGIDGYTF
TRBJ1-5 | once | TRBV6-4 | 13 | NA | TGTGCCAGCAGTGACCAACCGAGAGGGACCCAGCATTTT | CASSDQPRGTQHF
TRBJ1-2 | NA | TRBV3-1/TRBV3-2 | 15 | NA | TGTGCCAGCAGCCAAGGAGTACGTGGGGAGAATGGCTACACCTTC | CASSQGVRGENGYTF
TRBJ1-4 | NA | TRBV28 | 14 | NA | TGTGCCAGCAGTTTTGGTGGTCTCAGTGAAAAACTGTTTTTT | CASSFGGLSEKLFF
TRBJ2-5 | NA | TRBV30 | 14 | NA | TGTGCCTGCATAGACCTCAGCGGGTGGGAGACCCAGTACTTC | CACIDLSGWETQYF
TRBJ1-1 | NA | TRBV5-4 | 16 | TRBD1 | TGTGCCAGCAGCACCCCCGTGGGAGGGGGCAACACTGAAGCTTTCTTT | CASSTPVGGGNTEAFF
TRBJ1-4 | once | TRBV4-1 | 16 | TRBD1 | TGCGCCAGCAGCCAAGAGTACGGGACAGGGCTCGGGAAACTGTTTTTT | CASSQEYGTGLGKLFF
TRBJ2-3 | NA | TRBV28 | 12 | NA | TGTGCCAGCAGTATTGGTACAGATACGCAGTATTTT | CASSIGTDTQYF
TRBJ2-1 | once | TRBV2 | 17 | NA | TGTGCCAGCAGTACGGCCCGAGAGGCCTCTACGCCCGATGAGCAGTTCTTC | CASSTAREASTPDEQFF
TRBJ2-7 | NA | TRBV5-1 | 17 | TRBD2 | TGCGCCAGCAGCTTGGATGGTGCGGGAGGCGTTCTAAACGAGCAGTACTTC | CASSLDGAGGVLNEQYF
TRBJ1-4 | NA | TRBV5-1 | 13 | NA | TGCGCCAGCAGCTTGGAAACAGTGGAAAAACTGTTTTTT | CASSLETVEKLFF
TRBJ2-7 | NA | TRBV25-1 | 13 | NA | TGTGCCAGCAGTGCCGTGGCCTCCTACGAGCAGTACTTC | CASSAVASYEQYF
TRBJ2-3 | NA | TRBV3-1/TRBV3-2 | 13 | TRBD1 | TGTGCCAGCAGCCAATCAGGGGGAGATACGCAGTATTTT | CASSQSGGDTQYF
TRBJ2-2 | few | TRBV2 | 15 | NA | TGTGCCAGCAGTGAAAGAGGGGCCGTTACCGGGGAGCTGTTTTTT | CASSERGAVTGELFF
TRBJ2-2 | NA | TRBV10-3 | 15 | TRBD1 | TGTGCCATCGGGATCCAGGGGGCATACACCGGGGAGCTGTTTTTT | CAIGIQGAYTGELFF
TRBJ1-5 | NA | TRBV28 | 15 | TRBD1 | TGTGCCAGCAGCTCCGACAGGGAGAGAGCTCAGCCCCAGCATTTT | CASSSDRERAQPQHF
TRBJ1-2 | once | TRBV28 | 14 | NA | TGTGCCAGCAGTCCGGGAAGGTTGGGGTATGGCTACACCTTC | CASSPGRLGYGYTF
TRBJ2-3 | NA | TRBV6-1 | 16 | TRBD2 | TGTGCCAGCAGTGTTTCGACTAGCGGAGACACAGATACGCAGTATTTT | CASSVSTSGDTDTQYF
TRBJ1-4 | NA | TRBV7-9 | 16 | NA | TGTGCCAGCAGCTTACAGGCCCCCAGTATCGCTGAAAAACTGTTTTTT | CASSLQAPSIAEKLFF
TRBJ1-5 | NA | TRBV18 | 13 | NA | TGTGCCAGCTCATACGGCTTGGATCAGCCCCAGCATTTT | CASSYGLDQPQHF
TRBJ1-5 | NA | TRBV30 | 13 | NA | TGTGCCTGGAGTGAGGGCACCAATCAGCCCCAGCATTTT | CAWSEGTNQPQHF
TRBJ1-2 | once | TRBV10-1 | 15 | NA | TGCGCCAGCAGTGAGTCGGGCAGTCCAACGTTCGGCTACACCTTC | CASSESGSPTFGYTF
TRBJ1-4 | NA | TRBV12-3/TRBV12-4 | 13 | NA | TGTGCCAGCAGCGCTAGCGGTGATGAAAAACTGTTTTTT | CASSASGDEKLFF
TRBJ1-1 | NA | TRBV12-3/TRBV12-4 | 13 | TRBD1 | TGTGCCAGCAGTGGGACAGGGGCCACTGAAGCTTTCTTT | CASSGTGATEAFF
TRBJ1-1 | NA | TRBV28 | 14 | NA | TGTGCCAGCAGTGCACCGGCGGTGAACACTGAAGCTTTCTTT | CASSAPAVNTEAFF
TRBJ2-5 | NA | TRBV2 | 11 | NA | TGTGCCAGCAGTCTTCAAGAGACCCAGTACTTC | CASSLQETQYF
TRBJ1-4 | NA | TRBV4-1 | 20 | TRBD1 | TGCGCCAGCAGCCAAAGATGGTCCGCGGGGCAGGGGGCCTATAATGAAAAACTGTTTTTT | CASSQRWSAGQGAYNEKLFF
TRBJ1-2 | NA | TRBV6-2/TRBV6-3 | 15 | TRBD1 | TGTGCCAGCAGTTCAGCAGGGGGAGAGGGCTATGGCTACACCTTC | CASSSAGGEGYGYTF